This T cell receptor (beta chain) was found in a study of blood T cell repertoires in COVID-19. There are 16 residues in the CDR3. Germline values: CDR1 SGHAT, CDR2 FQNNGV. For this clone: The germline gene is not matched at one end of the junction; a read error may be the cause. The sample contains more than one DNA sequence encoding this CDR3.

Sequencing used immunoSEQ multiplex PCR; TCRdb keeps in-frame clones, though not all of them. Of 23,000 or so clones detected, more than 90% appear once; the ten largest clones hold 2.5% to 3.5%. The receptor was derived from a woman in her seventies with active COVID-19. The sequencing sample was made of peripheral blood. The chain employs TRBV11-2 and TRBJ1-1, with D perhaps matching TRBD1 (5 bases). CDR3 sequence: CASSSVGGFMNTEAFF. In DNA form, the CDR3 reads TGTGCCAGCAGCTCAGTGGGGGGATTCATGAACACTGAAGCTTTTTTT.